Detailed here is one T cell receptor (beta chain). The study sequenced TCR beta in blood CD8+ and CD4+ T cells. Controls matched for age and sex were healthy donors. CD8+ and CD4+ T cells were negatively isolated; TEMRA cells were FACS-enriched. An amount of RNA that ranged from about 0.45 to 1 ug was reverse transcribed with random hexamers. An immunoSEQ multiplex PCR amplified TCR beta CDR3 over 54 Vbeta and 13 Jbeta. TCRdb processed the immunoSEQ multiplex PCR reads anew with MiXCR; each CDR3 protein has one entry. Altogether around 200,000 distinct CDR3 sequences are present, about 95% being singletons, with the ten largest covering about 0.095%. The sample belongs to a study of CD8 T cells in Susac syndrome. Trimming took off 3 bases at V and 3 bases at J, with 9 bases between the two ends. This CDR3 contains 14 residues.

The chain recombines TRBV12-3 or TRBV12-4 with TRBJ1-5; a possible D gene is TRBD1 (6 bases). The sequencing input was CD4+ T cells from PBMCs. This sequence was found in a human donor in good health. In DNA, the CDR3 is TGTGCCAGCAGTTTTGGGGACACCAATCAGCCCCAGCATTTT. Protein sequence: CASSFGDTNQPQHF.